The rows below give T cell receptor beta chains drawn from one sample of a study of ipilimumab plus nivolumab after autologous stem cell transplantation. The table came from immunoSEQ multiplex PCR; TCRdb's copy has only in-frame clones and leaves some out. The sample shows 84,000 or so clones, around 80% of them seen only once. Specimen: PBMCs, collected in a trial of ipilimumab plus nivolumab as post-transplant consolidation. All receptors come from a male donor with diffuse large B-cell lymphoma. CDR3s include the opening cysteine and the closing phenylalanine or tryptophan. A D gene is named only where the DNA matches it firmly. Expanded clones get a size class; other rows say once, few or many, or leave the size out.

V gene	clone size	D gene	J gene	CDR3 protein	CDR3 DNA
TRBV7-9	few	-	TRBJ1-5	CASTGGIDQPQHF	TGTGCCAGCACCGGGGGCATTGATCAGCCCCAGCATTTT
TRBV6-1	once	-	TRBJ1-3	CASKQSSGNTIYF	TGTGCCAGTAAACAGAGCTCTGGAAACACCATATATTTT
TRBV6-1	-	-	TRBJ2-5	CASRRDSRLPETQYF	TGTGCCAGCAGGCGGGACAGTCGTCTTCCGGAGACCCAGTACTTC
TRBV2	-	TRBD1	TRBJ1-1	CASSGQPNTEAFF	TGTGCCAGCTCGGGACAGCCGAACACTGAAGCTTTCTTT
TRBV9	-	-	TRBJ1-2	CASSVAGEMSGYTF	TGTGCCAGCAGCGTAGCTGGGGAGATGTCTGGCTACACCTTC
TRBV7-9	-	-	TRBJ2-2	CASSFLAGTPGELFF	TGTGCCAGCAGCTTCCTCGCAGGGACCCCCGGGGAGCTGTTTTTT
TRBV29-1	-	-	TRBJ1-1	CSVEPTIGGTEAFF	TGCAGCGTTGAGCCTACAATAGGAGGCACTGAAGCTTTCTTT
TRBV4-2	few	-	TRBJ1-2	CASSQEGAGNYGYTF	TGTGCCAGCAGCCAAGAGGGAGCAGGGAACTATGGCTACACCTTC
TRBV6-1	-	-	TRBJ1-4	CASSEGRSRRWNEKLFF	TGTGCCAGCAGTGAGGGACGTTCGCGGCGATGGAATGAAAAACTGTTTTTT
TRBV2	once	-	TRBJ1-5	CASTLGGGARPQHF	TGTGCCAGCACTCTGGGCGGGGGAGCTCGGCCCCAGCATTTT
TRBV4-3	-	-	TRBJ1-1	CASSQDRGNTEAFF	TGCGCCAGCAGCCAAGATAGAGGGAACACTGAAGCTTTCTTT
TRBV5-1	-	-	TRBJ1-1	CASQREGLNTEAFF	TGCGCCAGCCAAAGGGAGGGGTTGAACACTGAAGCTTTCTTT
TRBV7-3	-	-	TRBJ2-3	CASSPDGRGWQGRDTQYF	TGTGCCAGCAGCCCCGACGGGAGAGGGTGGCAGGGTCGAGATACGCAGTATTTT
TRBV9	-	-	TRBJ1-6	CASSVGTGNSPLHF	TGTGCCAGCAGCGTCGGGACCGGTAATTCACCCCTCCACTTT
TRBV4-2	once	TRBD2	TRBJ2-5	CASSQGTSVETQYF	TGTGCCAGCAGCCAGGGGACTAGCGTGGAGACCCAGTACTTC
TRBV7-2	-	TRBD2	TRBJ2-3	CASSITGTSGTDTQYF	TGTGCCAGCAGCATAACCGGGACTAGCGGAACAGATACGCAGTATTTT
TRBV20-1	-	-	TRBJ1-1	CSARGAEAFF	TGCAGTGCTAGAGGGGCTGAAGCTTTCTTT
TRBV6-6	-	-	TRBJ2-7	CASGSPRGASYEQYF	TGTGCCAGCGGATCCCCCAGGGGGGCTTCCTACGAGCAGTACTTC
TRBV30	-	-	TRBJ1-5	CAWSSTDQPQHF	TGTGCCTGGAGTTCGACAGATCAGCCCCAGCATTTT
TRBV5-4	-	-	TRBJ2-7	CASSTMLGVPPYEQYF	TGTGCCAGCAGCACAATGTTGGGGGTCCCCCCCTACGAGCAGTACTTC
TRBV6-1	-	-	TRBJ2-7	CASSDWPGAGEQYF	TGTGCCAGCAGTGATTGGCCAGGGGCAGGAGAGCAGTACTTC
TRBV11-3	-	-	TRBJ2-3	CASSFGEADTQYF	TGTGCCAGCAGCTTTGGTGAGGCAGATACGCAGTATTTT
TRBV7-2	few	-	TRBJ2-1	CASSSSSSSYNEQFF	TGTGCCAGCAGCTCTAGTTCGAGCTCCTACAATGAGCAGTTCTTC
TRBV6-5	-	TRBD1	TRBJ1-2	CASSLTTGGYGYTF	TGTGCCAGCAGCCTAACGACAGGGGGCTATGGCTACACCTTC
TRBV5-1	-	TRBD2	TRBJ2-7	CASSLVAGSYEQYF	TGCGCCAGCAGCTTGGTAGCGGGATCCTACGAGCAGTACTTC
TRBV29-1	-	-	TRBJ1-4	CSVEMTANEKLFF	TGCAGCGTCGAGATGACAGCGAATGAAAAACTGTTTTTT
TRBV28	-	TRBD1	TRBJ1-1	CASSSGQGVTEAFF	TGTGCCAGCAGTTCCGGACAGGGTGTCACTGAAGCTTTCTTT
TRBV19	-	-	TRBJ2-7	CASSIGLGYEQYF	TGTGCCAGTAGTATCGGTTTGGGGTACGAGCAGTACTTC
TRBV10-3	-	-	TRBJ2-3	CAIKGELSDTQYF	TGTGCCATCAAGGGGGAATTATCAGATACGCAGTATTTT
TRBV19	-	TRBD1	TRBJ2-7	CASSPDRGRTYEQYF	TGTGCCAGTAGTCCAGACAGGGGGCGGACCTACGAGCAGTACTTC
TRBV4-1	-	-	TRBJ2-5	CASSHKAVGQETQYF	TGCGCCAGCAGCCATAAAGCAGTCGGACAAGAGACCCAGTACTTC
TRBV14	few	-	TRBJ1-2	CASSQLGGAGYTF	TGTGCCAGCAGCCAATTGGGAGGAGCTGGCTACACCTTC
TRBV2	-	-	TRBJ2-7	CASSGDLAYEQYF	TGTGCCAGCAGTGGAGACCTTGCCTACGAGCAGTACTTC
TRBV2	-	-	TRBJ1-1	CASSRTVNTEAFF	TGTGCCAGCAGTAGGACGGTGAACACTGAAGCTTTCTTT
TRBV4-1	-	-	TRBJ1-2	CASSQKNRVDNYGYTF	TGCGCCAGCAGCCAAAAGAACAGGGTAGATAACTATGGCTACACCTTC
TRBV2	-	-	TRBJ1-2	CASSGGYGGSGNGYTF	TGTGCCAGCAGTGGCGGTTATGGGGGGTCTGGGAATGGCTACACCTTC
TRBV5-1	-	-	TRBJ2-7	CASSLPPSYEQYF	TGCGCCAGCAGCCTCCCGCCTTCCTACGAGCAGTACTTC